The clone carrying this T cell receptor beta chain was recorded many times. These data are taken from a study of CD8 T cells in ankylosing spondylitis. Using its own MiXCR run on the 5' RACE reads, TCRdb lists one record per CDR3 protein. The sample holds some 140,000 distinct CDR3 sequences, 7% to 9% seen once. Germline loops: CDR1 SGHTA, CDR2 FQGNSA. The CDR3 length is 14 residues. The trim removed 4 bases at V and 4 bases at J, leaving 3 bases unmatched. This sequence joins TRBV7-2 and TRBJ2-3, with 9 bases lining up with TRBD1. The clonotype originates from a male donor with ankylosing spondylitis. The sample was synovial fluid, either unsorted or a sorted T cell fraction (not recorded which). The CDR3 bases are TGTGCCAGCAGCTCGACAGGGGGGCCAGATACGCAGTATTTT. This codes for CASSSTGGPDTQYF.